These T cell receptor beta chains were read from a single sample in a study of shared clonotypes between healthy human individuals. Produced via immunoSEQ multiplex PCR; TCRdb's table is partial and in-frame only. The sample lists hundreds of thousands of clones, about 74% seen once, with 1.5% to 2% in the top ten. The material sequenced was memory CD4+ T cells sorted from blood. These receptors were obtained from a woman in her 30s in good health. The CDR3 runs from the conserved cysteine through the conserved F or W. Each record gives: V gene, J gene, D gene, clone size, CDR3 DNA, CDR3 protein. A D gene is named only where the DNA matches it firmly. The size of a clone is reported for some rows only, either as once, few or many, or as a class for expanded clones.

V gene: TRBV30; J gene: TRBJ2-3; D gene: -; clone size: -; CDR3 DNA: TGTGCCTGGAGAAGGGATACAGATACGCAGTATTTT; CDR3 protein: CAWRRDTDTQYF
V gene: TRBV11-3; J gene: TRBJ1-1; D gene: -; clone size: -; CDR3 DNA: TGTGCCAGCAGCCCCTTCGAGGGTGAAGCTTTCTTT; CDR3 protein: CASSPFEGEAFF
V gene: TRBV11-2; J gene: TRBJ1-3; D gene: -; clone size: few; CDR3 DNA: TGTGCCAGCAGCAAAAATGGGGCGAGCTCTGGAAACACCATATATTTT; CDR3 protein: CASSKNGASSGNTIYF
V gene: TRBV5-4; J gene: TRBJ1-5; D gene: -; clone size: -; CDR3 DNA: TGTGCCAGCAGCTTGGACGGGGAAGGGGGTCAGCCCCAGCATTTT; CDR3 protein: CASSLDGEGGQPQHF
V gene: TRBV5-1; J gene: TRBJ2-5; D gene: TRBD2; clone size: -; CDR3 DNA: TGCGCCAGCAGACCCGGGGGGGAGAACCAAGAGACCCAGTACTTC; CDR3 protein: CASRPGGENQETQYF
V gene: TRBV10-3; J gene: TRBJ1-2; D gene: -; clone size: -; CDR3 DNA: TGTGCCATCAGTGAGTCCGGGGTATTTAACTATGGCTACACCTTC; CDR3 protein: CAISESGVFNYGYTF
V gene: TRBV7-2; J gene: TRBJ2-4; D gene: -; clone size: few; CDR3 DNA: TGTGCCAGCCAGAGATCCGCACTAGCCAAAAACATTCAGTACTTC; CDR3 protein: CASQRSALAKNIQYF
V gene: TRBV30; J gene: TRBJ2-3; D gene: TRBD2; clone size: -; CDR3 DNA: TGTGCCTGGAGTGGGACTAGCGGGGGGGAGCGGCCCACAGATACGCAGTATTTT; CDR3 protein: CAWSGTSGGERPTDTQYF
V gene: TRBV4-1; J gene: TRBJ2-5; D gene: -; clone size: -; CDR3 DNA: TGCGCCAGCAGCCAAGGCGGGACAGTGATTGGGGAGACCCAGTACTTC; CDR3 protein: CASSQGGTVIGETQYF
V gene: TRBV6-5; J gene: TRBJ2-7; D gene: -; clone size: few; CDR3 DNA: TGTGCCAGCAGACCCGGGATGTCCTACGAGCAGTACTTC; CDR3 protein: CASRPGMSYEQYF
V gene: TRBV11-3; J gene: TRBJ2-7; D gene: -; clone size: few; CDR3 DNA: TGTGCCAGCAGCTCGATTATTTCCTACGAGCAGTACTTC; CDR3 protein: CASSSIISYEQYF
V gene: TRBV7-9; J gene: TRBJ2-1; D gene: TRBD2; clone size: -; CDR3 DNA: TGTGCCAGCAGCTTACAGGGACTAGCGAGGTTCTTC; CDR3 protein: CASSLQGLARFF
V gene: TRBV7-9; J gene: TRBJ1-2; D gene: -; clone size: -; CDR3 DNA: TGTGCCAGCAGCTACGACTACTATGGCTACACCTTC; CDR3 protein: CASSYDYYGYTF
V gene: TRBV7-8; J gene: TRBJ2-5; D gene: -; clone size: -; CDR3 DNA: TGTGCCAGCAGCTTAGTATCGGGCAGAGAGACCCAGTACTTC; CDR3 protein: CASSLVSGRETQYF
V gene: TRBV2; J gene: TRBJ1-1; D gene: -; clone size: few; CDR3 DNA: TGTGCCACCAGGACACACTCAACAAGAAACACTGAAGCTTTCTTT; CDR3 protein: CATRTHSTRNTEAFF
V gene: TRBV7-2; J gene: TRBJ2-5; D gene: -; clone size: -; CDR3 DNA: TGTGCCAGCAGCTTAGCCTTAGTTGAAGAGACCCAGTACTTC; CDR3 protein: CASSLALVEETQYF
V gene: TRBV11-1; J gene: TRBJ2-5; D gene: -; clone size: few; CDR3 DNA: TGTGCCAGCAGCAGGACTCGGGGGAGAGAGACCCAGTACTTC; CDR3 protein: CASSRTRGRETQYF
V gene: TRBV27; J gene: TRBJ1-5; D gene: TRBD1; clone size: -; CDR3 DNA: TGTGCCAGCAGTTTGGAAGGACAGGGAAGAGGCAATCAGCCCCAGCATTTT; CDR3 protein: CASSLEGQGRGNQPQHF
V gene: TRBV2; J gene: TRBJ2-7; D gene: TRBD2; clone size: -; CDR3 DNA: TGTGCCAGCAGAGTAGCGGGAGGGACCAGGGAGCAGTACTTC; CDR3 protein: CASRVAGGTREQYF
V gene: TRBV4-2; J gene: TRBJ2-2; D gene: -; clone size: -; CDR3 DNA: TGTGCCAGCAGCCAGAAACAGGGGAACACCGGGGAGCTGTTTTTT; CDR3 protein: CASSQKQGNTGELFF
V gene: TRBV20-1; J gene: TRBJ2-1; D gene: -; clone size: -; CDR3 DNA: TGCAGTGCTAGCCCCCCGTATGAGCAGTTCTTC; CDR3 protein: CSASPPYEQFF
V gene: TRBV16; J gene: TRBJ1-6; D gene: TRBD1; clone size: -; CDR3 DNA: TGTGCCAGCAGCCAGGGACAGGGCGCGAGTTCACCCCTCCACTTT; CDR3 protein: CASSQGQGASSPLHF
V gene: TRBV18; J gene: TRBJ1-4; D gene: -; clone size: -; CDR3 DNA: TGTGCCAGCTCACAAGGGAGTGGTGAAAAACTGTTTTTT; CDR3 protein: CASSQGSGEKLFF
V gene: TRBV10-3; J gene: TRBJ2-1; D gene: TRBD2; clone size: -; CDR3 DNA: TGTGCCATCAATCCCGGGACTAGCGGGAGGGACAATGAGCAGTTCTTC; CDR3 protein: CAINPGTSGRDNEQFF
V gene: TRBV6-5; J gene: TRBJ1-1; D gene: -; clone size: -; CDR3 DNA: TGTGCCAGCAGTTATGGTGACACTGAAGCTTTCTTT; CDR3 protein: CASSYGDTEAFF
V gene: TRBV11-3; J gene: TRBJ2-5; D gene: -; clone size: -; CDR3 DNA: TGTGCCAGCAGCCCCCAGCAGGGACAAGGAGAGACCCAGTACTTC; CDR3 protein: CASSPQQGQGETQYF